The 14 T cell receptor beta chains in this list originate from one sample, sequenced in a study of response to subunit inactivated influenza vaccine. TCRdb re-called the RT-PCR reads with MiXCR, one entry per CDR3 protein. The table lists around 300,000 distinct CDR3 sequences, 20% to 25% of them singletons. This sample comprised PBMCs from blood, obtained about 20 months after vaccination. These receptors came from a man in his fifties or sixties who received an inactivated influenza vaccine.

This clonotype was observed a handful of times. The chain carries TRBV3-1 and TRBJ2-5; a possible D gene is TRBD2 (5 bases). CDR1 and CDR2 from the germline V gene are LGHDT and YNNKEL (reference sequence). The CDR3 runs 14 residues. With 3 bases removed from V and 2 bases from J, the gap between germline ends came to 10 bases. The CDR3 sequence: CASSQEWEQETQYF. The CDR3 nucleotides are TGTGCCAGCAGCCAGGAGTGGGAGCAAGAGACCCAGTACTTC.

This clonotype was picked up a small number of times. V is TRBV20-1 and J is TRBJ2-7; tentative D call: TRBD1 (5 bases). Germline CDR1 DFQATT, CDR2 SNEGSKA (reference sequence). V lost 5 bases and J 4 bases, leaving 18 bases between the germline ends. The CDR3 covers 14 residues. The CDR3 nucleotides read TGCAGTGCTCGCAGGGATTTTGGTTCGTACGAGCAGTACTTC. Protein: CSARRDFGSYEQYF.

This clonotype was counted only a few times. The rearrangement uses TRBV7-9 and TRBJ1-2; no clear D gene. The V gene's germline CDR1 is SEHNR and CDR2 FQNEAQ (reference sequence). The CDR3 is made up of 13 amino acids. The ends were cut back, 5 bases at V and 0 bases at J, with 7 bases in the middle. The CDR3 nucleotides are TGTGCCAGCAGCCACTCTACTAACTATGGCTACACCTTC. Residues: CASSHSTNYGYTF.

This clonotype has just a few counts. This chain links TRBV5-6 with TRBJ1-1, with TRBD1 as a possible D gene (5 bases). Germline assignment: CDR1 SGHDT and CDR2 YYEEEE. V gave up 2 bases and J gave up 9 bases, with 20 bases separating them. The CDR3 has 15 residues. CDR3 amino acids: CASSLDGAIRGQAFF. CDR3 coding DNA: TGTGCCAGCAGCTTAGATGGGGCAATTCGTGGTCAAGCTTTCTTT.

The chain joins TRBV6-1 to TRBJ1-5; 7 bases line up with TRBD1. Germline lookup yields CDR1 MNHNS and CDR2 SASEGT. Trimming took 6 bases from V and 0 from J; bases not matched to a gene: 11. CDR3 length: 17 amino acids. This CDR3 is CASRLSGTVFSNQPQHF. The CDR3 coding sequence is TGTGCCAGCAGACTCTCCGGGACAGTCTTTAGCAATCAGCCCCAGCATTTT.

The gene calls are TRBV4-3 and TRBJ2-2; 11 bases are shared with TRBD2. The trim removed 1 base at V and 5 bases at J, leaving 3 bases unmatched. The germline V gene encodes CDR1 LGHNA and CDR2 YSLEER. This CDR3 has 16 amino acids. The CDR3 bases are TGCGCCAGCAGCCAAGCCCGACTAGCGGGAACCGGGGAGCTGTTTTTT. Protein product: CASSQARLAGTGELFF.

The chain has TRBV7-8 and TRBJ2-7, with D possibly TRBD1 on 6 matching bases. The CDR3 has 13 residues. Germline V gene sequence: CDR1 SGHVS, CDR2 FQNEAQ. Trimming pared 3 bases from V and 7 bases from J, leaving 13 bases between. CDR3: CASSFGQSGEQYF. The DNA for the CDR3 is TGTGCCAGCAGCTTCGGACAGTCCGGAGAGCAGTACTTC.

The V gene is TRBV20-1, the J gene TRBJ1-5, with TRBD1 matching over 7 bases. Per the germline V gene, CDR1 is DFQATT and CDR2 is SNEGSKA (reference sequence). CDR3 length: 16 amino acids. The V and J ends lost 0 bases and 6 bases, in that order; junction bases with no gene match: 11. The CDR3 reads CSARDQDREGFQPQHF. As DNA, the CDR3 is TGCAGTGCTAGAGACCAAGACAGGGAAGGCTTTCAGCCCCAGCATTTT.

The V call is TRBV28, the J call TRBJ1-5, with a tentative D call TRBD1 (5 bases). CDR3 length equals 17 residues. The germline CDR1 and CDR2 sequences are MDHEN and SYDVKM. Between the trimmed V and J ends, which lost 5 bases and 4 bases, there was a span of 21 bases. The CDR3 reads CASSEPGSRQINQPQHF. The CDR3 DNA follows: TGTGCCAGCAGTGAACCTGGATCCCGACAGATAAATCAGCCCCAGCATTTT. The full variable domain, rest sourced from reference TRBV28 and TRBJ1-5, is DVKVTQSSRYLVKRTGEKVFLECVQDMDHENMFWYRQDPGLGLRLIYFSYDVKMKEKGDIPEGYSVSREKKERFSLILESASTNQTSMYLCASSEPGSRQINQPQHFGDGTRLSIL.

The chain has TRBV18 and TRBJ2-1, with a possible D match to TRBD2 (6 bases). Germline V lookup: CDR1 KGHSH, CDR2 LQKENI. V dropped 5 bases and J dropped 0 bases, with 20 bases sitting between them. This CDR3 contains 18 residues. The DNA for the CDR3 is TGTGCCAGCTCAGCCCTCTTGATAGCGGAGAGCTCCTACAATGAGCAGTTCTTC. It codes for CASSALLIAESSYNEQFF.

The chain has TRBV28 and TRBJ2-3, with a possible D match to TRBD2 (6 bases). The CDR3 extends over 14 amino acids. Germline CDR1 and CDR2: MDHEN and SYDVKM. V lost 5 bases and J 3 bases, leaving 12 bases between the germline ends. The CDR3 is CASSPFAGTDTQYF. DNA for the CDR3: TGTGCCAGCAGTCCATTCGCGGGGACAGATACGCAGTATTTT.

The gene calls are TRBV20-1 and TRBJ2-1; weak D call: TRBD1 (5 bases). Trimming shortened V by 3 bases and J by 5 bases, and 11 bases separated the two germline ends. The CDR3 is 13 amino acids. Per the germline V gene, CDR1 is DFQATT and CDR2 is SNEGSKA (reference sequence). The CDR3 reads CSASRGWNNEQFF. CDR3 DNA sequence: TGCAGTGCTAGTAGGGGTTGGAACAATGAGCAGTTCTTC.

The chain couples TRBV7-2 to TRBJ1-1, with D possibly TRBD1 on 5 matching bases. CDR3 length: 14 residues. V was shortened by 1 base and J by 3 bases, with 9 bases between the two germline ends. CDR1 is SGHTA and CDR2 is FQGNSA in the germline V gene. The CDR3 sequence: CASSLVWGDTEAFF. The CDR3 DNA is TGTGCCAGCAGCTTAGTTTGGGGGGACACTGAAGCTTTCTTT.

The gene calls are TRBV28 and TRBJ2-1, with 12 positions matching TRBD2. Germline loops: CDR1 MDHEN, CDR2 SYDVKM. This CDR3 contains 13 residues. V lost 6 bases to trimming and J lost 9 bases; unmatched junction nucleotides: 3. The CDR3 spells CASRGLAGFEQFF. As DNA, the CDR3 is TGTGCCAGCAGGGGACTAGCGGGCTTTGAGCAGTTCTTC.